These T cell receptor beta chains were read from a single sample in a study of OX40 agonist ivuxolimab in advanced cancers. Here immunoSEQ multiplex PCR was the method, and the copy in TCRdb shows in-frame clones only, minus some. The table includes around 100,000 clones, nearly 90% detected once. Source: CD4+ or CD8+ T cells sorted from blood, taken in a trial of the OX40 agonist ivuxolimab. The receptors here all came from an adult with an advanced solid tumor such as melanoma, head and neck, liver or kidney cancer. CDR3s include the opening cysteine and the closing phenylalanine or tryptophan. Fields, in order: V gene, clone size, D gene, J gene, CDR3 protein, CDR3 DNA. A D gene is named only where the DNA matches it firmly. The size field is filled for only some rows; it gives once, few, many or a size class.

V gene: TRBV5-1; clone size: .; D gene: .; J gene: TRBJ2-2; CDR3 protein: CASSKEGGPGELFF; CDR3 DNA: TGCGCCAGCAGCAAGGAGGGGGGTCCCGGGGAGCTGTTTTTT
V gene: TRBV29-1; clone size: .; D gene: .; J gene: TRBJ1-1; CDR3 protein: CSVRVRGQGTEAFF; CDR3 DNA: TGCAGCGTTAGGGTGAGAGGTCAGGGGACTGAAGCTTTCTTT
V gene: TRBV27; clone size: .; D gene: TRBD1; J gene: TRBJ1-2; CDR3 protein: CASRLNRGGNYGYTF; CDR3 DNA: TGTGCCAGCAGACTAAACAGGGGAGGTAACTATGGCTACACCTTC
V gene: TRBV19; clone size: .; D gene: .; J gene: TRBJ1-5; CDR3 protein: CASSIRRANQPQHF; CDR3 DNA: TGTGCCAGTAGTATCCGCAGGGCTAATCAGCCCCAGCATTTT
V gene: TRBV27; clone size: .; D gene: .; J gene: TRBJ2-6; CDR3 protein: CASSLRVGKGSGANVLTF; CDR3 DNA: TGTGCCAGCAGTTTACGGGTTGGCAAGGGCTCTGGGGCCAACGTCCTGACTTTC
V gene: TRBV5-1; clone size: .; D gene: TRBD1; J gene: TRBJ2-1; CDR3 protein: CASSPRQGNNEQFF; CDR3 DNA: TGCGCCAGCAGCCCCAGACAGGGGAACAATGAGCAGTTCTTC
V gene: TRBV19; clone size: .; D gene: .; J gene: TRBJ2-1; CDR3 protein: CASSRQGREQFF; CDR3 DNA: TGTGCCAGTAGTCGTCAGGGCCGGGAGCAGTTCTTC
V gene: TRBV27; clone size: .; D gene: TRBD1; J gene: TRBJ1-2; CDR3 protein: CASSLVAGGRGYTF; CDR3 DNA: TGTGCCAGCAGTTTAGTGGCAGGGGGCCGTGGCTACACCTTC
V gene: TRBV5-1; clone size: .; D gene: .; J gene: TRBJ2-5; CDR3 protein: CASSLGSLGGETQYF; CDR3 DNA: TGCGCCAGCAGCTTGGGTTCTTTAGGAGGGGAGACCCAGTACTTC
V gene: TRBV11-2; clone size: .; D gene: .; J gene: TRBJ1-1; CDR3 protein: CASSLARGSTEAFF; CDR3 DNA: TGTGCCAGCAGCTTAGCTCGGGGGAGCACTGAAGCTTTCTTT
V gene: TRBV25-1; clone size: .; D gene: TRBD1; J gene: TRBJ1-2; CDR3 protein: CASSPRTGPYTF; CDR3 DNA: TGTGCCAGCAGCCCTCGGACAGGCCCATACACCTTC
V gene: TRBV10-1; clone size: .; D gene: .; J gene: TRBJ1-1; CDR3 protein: CASLGMNTEAFF; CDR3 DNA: TGCGCCAGCCTCGGGATGAACACTGAAGCTTTCTTT
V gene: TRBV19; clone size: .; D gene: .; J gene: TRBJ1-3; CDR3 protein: CASSISLQRSSGNTIYF; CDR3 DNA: TGTGCCAGTAGTATCTCTCTACAGAGGAGCTCTGGAAACACCATATATTTT
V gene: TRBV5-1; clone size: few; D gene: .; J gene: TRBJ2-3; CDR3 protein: CASSPGRMTGTDTQYF; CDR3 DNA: TGCGCCAGCAGCCCAGGTCGTATGACAGGCACAGATACGCAGTATTTT
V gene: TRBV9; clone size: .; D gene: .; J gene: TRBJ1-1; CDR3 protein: CASSVEQYTEAFF; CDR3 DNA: TGTGCCAGCAGCGTAGAACAGTACACTGAAGCTTTCTTT
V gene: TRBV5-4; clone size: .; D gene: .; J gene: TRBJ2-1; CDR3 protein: CASSLEASSHNEQFF; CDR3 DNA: TGTGCCAGCAGCTTGGAGGCTAGCAGTCACAATGAGCAGTTCTTC
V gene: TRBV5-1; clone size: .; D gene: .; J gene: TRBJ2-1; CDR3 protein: CASSLLREQFF; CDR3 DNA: TGCGCCAGCAGCTTGCTTCGGGAGCAGTTCTTC
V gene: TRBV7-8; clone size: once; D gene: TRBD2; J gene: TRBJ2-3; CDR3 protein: CASSFLAGLADTQYF; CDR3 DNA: TGTGCCAGCAGCTTCCTAGCGGGTTTAGCGGATACGCAGTATTTT
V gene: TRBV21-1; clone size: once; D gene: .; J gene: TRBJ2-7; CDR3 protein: CASKKGQGCEQYF; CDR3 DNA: TGTGCCAGCAAGAAGGGACAGGGGTGCGAGCAGTACTTC
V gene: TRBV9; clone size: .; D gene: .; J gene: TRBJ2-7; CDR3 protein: CASSVEPGTGYEQYF; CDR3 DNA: TGTGCCAGCAGCGTAGAACCCGGGACGGGTTACGAGCAGTACTTC
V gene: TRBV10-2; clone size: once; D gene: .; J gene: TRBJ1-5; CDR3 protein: CASSERQIGDQPQHF; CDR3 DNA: TGCGCCAGCAGTGAGAGACAGATAGGCGATCAGCCCCAGCATTTT
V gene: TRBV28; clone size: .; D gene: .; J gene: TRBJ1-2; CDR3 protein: CASSRGGFGGYTF; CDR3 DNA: TGTGCCAGCAGCCGCGGGGGGTTTGGTGGCTACACCTTC
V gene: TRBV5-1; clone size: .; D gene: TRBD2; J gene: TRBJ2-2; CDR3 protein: CASSLTGTSVFSSNTGELFF; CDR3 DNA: TGCGCCAGCAGCTTGACCGGGACTAGTGTATTTTCGTCGAACACCGGGGAGCTGTTTTTT